The 15 T cell receptor beta chains listed next were all sequenced from one sample in a study of T-cell reconstitution after alpha-beta-depleted transplantation in children. The TCRbeta library incorporated unique molecular identifiers. TCRdb independently ran MiXCR on the PCR reads; one entry per CDR3 protein. The sample has around 580,000 distinct CDR3 sequences; more than 20% are singletons. Sequenced here: PBMCs, mostly from graft donor cells, sampled 360 days after TCRalphabeta/CD19-depleted stem cell transplant. Source of these receptors: a boy under three years old who had a stem cell transplant for acute myeloid leukemia, so the T cells may come from the graft donor.

V gene TRBV12-3 or TRBV12-4 combines with J gene TRBJ2-1; no definite D call. The CDR3 runs to 15 residues. V lost 10 bases and J 0 bases, leaving 16 bases between the germline ends. The CDR3 DNA is TGTGCCACCCGACCGATCCCGAGCTCCTACAATGAGCAGTTCTTC. Protein product: CATRPIPSSYNEQFF.

This clonotype was picked up a small number of times. This sequence joins TRBV6-5 and TRBJ2-4; D is perhaps TRBD1 or TRBD2 (5 bases each). Trimming removed 1 base from V and 8 bases from J, with 15 bases in between. The CDR3 totals 15 residues. In germline, CDR1 is MNHEY, CDR2 SVGAGI. The CDR3 DNA reads as TGTGCCAGCAGTTACTATCGGGGCTCAAGGGACATTCAGTACTTC. Amino acids: CASSYYRGSRDIQYF.

The chain uses TRBV12-3 or TRBV12-4 and TRBJ2-1; a weak D match, TRBD2 (6 bases). Trimming stripped 3 bases from V and 1 base from J, with 13 bases between. CDR3 length equals 16 residues. CDR3 bases: TGTGCCAGCAGTTTTGGGGGACTCCGATCCTACAATGAGCAGTTCTTC. Residues: CASSFGGLRSYNEQFF.

In its sample, this clonotype was seen many times. The chain couples TRBV11-2 to TRBJ2-1, with D perhaps TRBD2 (6 bases). With 4 bases removed from V and 2 bases from J, the gap between germline ends came to 15 bases. CDR3 length: 16 amino acids. Germline-derived CDR1 and CDR2 are SGHAT and FQNNGV. The DNA for the CDR3 is TGTGCCAGCAGCTCTTTGAGGCGGGGCACCTACAATGAGCAGTTCTTC. It yields the protein CASSSLRRGTYNEQFF.

The chain couples TRBV7-2 to TRBJ1-1, with 9 bases lining up with TRBD1. V was pared by 0 bases and J by 5 bases, with 22 bases of the junction left unmatched. The CDR3 is 21 residues long. The germline V gene encodes CDR1 SGHTA and CDR2 FQGNSA. The CDR3 region is CASSLARGTGYDRRRNTEAFF. The CDR3, as DNA: TGTGCCAGCAGCTTAGCGCGAGGGACAGGGTATGATAGGAGGAGGAATACTGAAGCTTTCTTT.

This chain joins TRBV6-5 and TRBJ1-4, with D hard to call. CDR1 and CDR2 from the germline V gene are MNHEY and SVGAGI. Trimming took 0 bases from V and 5 from J, leaving 16 bases between them. This CDR3 region has 17 residues. CDR3 sequence reads: CASSYSIFDNKNEKLFF. In DNA form, the CDR3 reads TGTGCCAGCAGTTACTCGATCTTCGACAACAAAAATGAAAAACTGTTTTTT.

This clonotype was detected many times. The rearrangement uses TRBV7-2 and TRBJ2-5; TRBD2 is a possible D gene (7 bases). Trimming left V 5 bases short and J 5 bases short, with 12 bases between. This CDR3 region has 13 residues. Germline V gene data show CDR1 as SGHTA and CDR2 as FQGNSA. In nucleotides, the CDR3 is TGTGCCAGCAGCATGACGGGGGGCGAGACCCAGTACTTC. This gives the protein CASSMTGGETQYF. The complete variable domain, with remaining parts taken from reference TRBV7-2 and TRBJ2-5, reads GAGVSQSPSNKVTEKGKDVELRCDPISGHTALYWYRQSLGQGLEFLIYFQGNSAPDKSGLPSDRFSAERTGGSVSTLTIQRTQQEDSAVYLCASSMTGGETQYFGPGTRLLVL.

The chain links TRBV6-5 to TRBJ2-3; D is uncertain. The CDR3 sequence is 16 residues long. The V end was cut by 4 bases, the J end by 1 base, with 15 bases between. The germline gives CDR1 MNHEY, CDR2 SVGAGI. Written as DNA, the CDR3 is TGTGCCAGCAGTTCCGCATTTAGTAGGGGCACAGATACGCAGTATTTT. Residues: CASSSAFSRGTDTQYF.

The chain uses TRBV25-1 and TRBJ2-6; D perhaps matches TRBD1 (6 bases). The CDR3 sequence is 16 residues long. CDR1 and CDR2 from the germline V gene are MGHDK and SYGVNS. Trimming left V 1 base short and J 4 bases short, with 11 bases between. The CDR3 DNA follows: TGTGCCAGCAGTGAATCCAGGGGTTCCGGGGCCAACGTCCTGACTTTC. It translates to CASSESRGSGANVLTF.

In its sample, this clonotype was seen a few times. V usage is TRBV20-1 and J usage is TRBJ1-2; D is uncertain. The V gene's germline CDR1 is DFQATT and CDR2 SNEGSKA (reference sequence). CDR3 size: 13 residues. The ends were cut back, 3 bases at V and 2 bases at J, with 10 bases in the middle. The chain's CDR3 is CSASSGVNYGYTF. The CDR3 bases are TGCAGTGCTAGCAGTGGGGTCAACTATGGCTACACCTTC.

This clonotype appeared many times. This chain uses TRBV28 with TRBJ2-3; no clear D. In germline, CDR1 is MDHEN, CDR2 SYDVKM. This CDR3 is built from 14 residues. V was trimmed by 2 bases and J by 14 bases, leaving 20 bases between them. The CDR3 region has the DNA TGTGCCAGCAGTTTACCCGGTGTCTATCCGGGTCGGTATTTT. Its protein is CASSLPGVYPGRYF.

The sample holds many counts of this clonotype. The chain's CDR3 is CASSSFGGAYEQYF. CDR3 nucleotides: TGTGCCAGCAGTTCTTTTGGGGGGGCCTACGAGCAGTACTTC. V and J are TRBV12-3 or TRBV12-4 and TRBJ2-7; 7 positions agree with TRBD2. V trimming: 4 bases; J trimming: 2 bases; junction bases outside the gene matches: 5. This CDR3 comprises 14 residues.

The V and J genes are TRBV6-5 and TRBJ2-7, with D tentatively TRBD2 (6 bases). Trimming took off 6 bases at V and 5 bases at J, with 11 bases between the two ends. The CDR3 is 12 residues long. CDR1 is MNHEY, CDR2 SVGAGI, per germline. CDR3 in DNA: TGTGCCAGCAGCCGTGGGGAGGACGAGCAGTACTTC. Translating it yields CASSRGEDEQYF.

This clonotype was seen many times. The gene calls are TRBV20-1 and TRBJ2-3, with a possible D match to TRBD2 (6 bases). V was trimmed by 8 bases and J by 2 bases, leaving 17 bases between them. This CDR3 spans 14 amino acids. Germline CDR1 DFQATT, CDR2 SNEGSKA (reference sequence). The CDR3 reads CSSLPGLTTDTQYF. In DNA, the CDR3 is TGCAGTAGCCTCCCGGGACTGACCACAGATACGCAGTATTTT.

For this clonotype: A much larger clone differs by one base, so this may be a read error. This sequence joins TRBV12-3 or TRBV12-4 and TRBJ2-1; 11 bases map to TRBD2. V lost 10 bases, J lost 4 bases, and 9 bases stayed unmatched. CDR3 length equals 15 residues. This CDR3 reads CATSPTSGVYNEQFF. In DNA, the CDR3 is TGTGCCACCAGCCCGACTAGCGGGGTGTACAATGAGCAGTTCTTC.